The 2 T cell receptor beta chains given below trace back to one sample, sequenced in a study of blood T cell repertoires in COVID-19. Using immunoSEQ multiplex PCR, the repertoire was profiled, and TCRdb retains in-frame clones only, with some absent. Altogether 350,000 or so clones are present, about 92% being singletons, with the ten largest covering approximately 4.1%. Sequenced input: peripheral blood. The receptors were sampled from a woman aged 55-70 years with COVID-19, enrolled during active disease.

V is TRBV5-5 and J is TRBJ2-7; 7 bases are a match to TRBD2. The CDR3 has 14 residues. The V segment lost 4 bases and the J segment 2 bases; nucleotides outside the gene matches: 6. CDR1 is SGHKS, CDR2 YYEKEE, per germline (reference sequence). CDR3 DNA sequence: TGTGCCAGCAGCCGGGGGGACGCTACCTACGAGCAGTACTTC. Residues: CASSRGDATYEQYF.

The chain has TRBV7-9 and TRBJ1-1, with 12 bases fitting TRBD1. The CDR3 length is 15 residues. V shed 5 bases, J shed 4 bases, and the junction held 5 bases outside the gene matches. Germline CDR1 is SEHNR and CDR2 is FQNEAQ (reference sequence). CDR3 amino acids: CASSGTGGGSTEAFF. CDR3 DNA sequence: TGTGCCAGCAGCGGGACAGGGGGCGGTAGCACTGAAGCTTTCTTT.